The subject of this entry is one T cell receptor beta chain. Its antigen remains unidentified. Clones were sequenced by immunoSEQ multiplex PCR, and TCRdb holds only the in-frame ones, with some missing. The table includes about 150,000 clones, approximately 90% detected once. Time point indicated: blood 2 weeks post-SBRT. The treatment here: 15 Gy SBRT to primary tumor, nephrectomy 4 weeks later. The tumor was a clear cell renal cell carcinoma. This CDR3 contains 14 residues. Germline V gene lookup returns CDR1 SGHRS and CDR2 YFSETQ. Trimming took 0 bases from V and 5 from J, leaving 11 bases between them. The sample originates from a study of radiation and T cells in renal cell carcinoma. General study results and limits: No pretreatment tumor biopsies were available for baseline clonotypes.

V gene TRBV5-1 combines with J gene TRBJ1-1; D gene uncertain. The receptor's source is a woman between 45 and 60 years old with renal cell carcinoma. Material: blood, obtained from a patient whose treatment included radiotherapy and nephrectomy. This CDR3 is CASSLDIMGTEAFF. In nucleotides, the CDR3 is TGCGCCAGCAGCTTGGACATCATGGGGACTGAAGCTTTCTTT.